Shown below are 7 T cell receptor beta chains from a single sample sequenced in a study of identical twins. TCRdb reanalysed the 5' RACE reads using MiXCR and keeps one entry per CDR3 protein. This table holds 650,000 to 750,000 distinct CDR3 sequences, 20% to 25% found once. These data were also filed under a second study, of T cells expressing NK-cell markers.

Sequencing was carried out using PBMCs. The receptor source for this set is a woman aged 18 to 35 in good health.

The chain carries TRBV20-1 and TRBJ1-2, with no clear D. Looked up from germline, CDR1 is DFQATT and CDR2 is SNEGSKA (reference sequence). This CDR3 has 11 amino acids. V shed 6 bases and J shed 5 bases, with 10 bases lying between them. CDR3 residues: CSAQMLYGYTF. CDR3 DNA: TGCAGTGCACAGATGCTGTATGGCTACACCTTC.

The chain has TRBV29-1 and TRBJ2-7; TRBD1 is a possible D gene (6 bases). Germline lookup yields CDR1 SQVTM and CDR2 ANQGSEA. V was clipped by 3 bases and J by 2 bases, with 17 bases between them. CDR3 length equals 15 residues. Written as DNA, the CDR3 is TGCAGCGTTGATGATACAGGGATGTCGCCCTACGAGCAGTACTTC. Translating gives CSVDDTGMSPYEQYF.

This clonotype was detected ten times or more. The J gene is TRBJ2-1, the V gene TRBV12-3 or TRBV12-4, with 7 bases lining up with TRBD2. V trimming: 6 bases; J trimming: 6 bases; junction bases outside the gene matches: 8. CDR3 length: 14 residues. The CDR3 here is CASRPGTTFNEQFF. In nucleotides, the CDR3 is TGTGCCAGCAGACCCGGGACTACCTTCAATGAGCAGTTCTTC.

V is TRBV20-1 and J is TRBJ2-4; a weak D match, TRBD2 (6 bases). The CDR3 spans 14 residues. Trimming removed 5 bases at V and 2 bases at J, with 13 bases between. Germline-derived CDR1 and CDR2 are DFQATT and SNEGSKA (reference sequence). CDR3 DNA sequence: TGCAGTGCTGAGGATGGGGGGACCAAAAACATTCAGTACTTC. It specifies CSAEDGGTKNIQYF.

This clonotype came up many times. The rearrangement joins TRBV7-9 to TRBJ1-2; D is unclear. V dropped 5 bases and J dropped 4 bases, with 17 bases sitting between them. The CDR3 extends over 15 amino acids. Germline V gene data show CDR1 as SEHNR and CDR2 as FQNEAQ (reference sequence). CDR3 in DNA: TGTGCCAGCAGCCGCCCCCCAGGATCCTTCTATGGCTACACCTTC. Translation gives CASSRPPGSFYGYTF.

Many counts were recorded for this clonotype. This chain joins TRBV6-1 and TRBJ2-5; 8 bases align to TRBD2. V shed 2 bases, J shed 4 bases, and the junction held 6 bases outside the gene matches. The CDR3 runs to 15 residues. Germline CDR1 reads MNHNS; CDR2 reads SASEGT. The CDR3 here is CASSELRTSRETQYF. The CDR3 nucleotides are TGTGCCAGCAGTGAACTTCGGACTAGCCGAGAGACCCAGTACTTC.

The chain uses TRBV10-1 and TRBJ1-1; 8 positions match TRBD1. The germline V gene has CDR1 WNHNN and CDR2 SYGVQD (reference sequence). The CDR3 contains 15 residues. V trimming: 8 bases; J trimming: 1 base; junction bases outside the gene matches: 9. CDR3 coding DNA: TGCGCCAGCCGACAGGGGCTGGGGGGGAACACTGAAGCTTTCTTT. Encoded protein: CASRQGLGGNTEAFF.